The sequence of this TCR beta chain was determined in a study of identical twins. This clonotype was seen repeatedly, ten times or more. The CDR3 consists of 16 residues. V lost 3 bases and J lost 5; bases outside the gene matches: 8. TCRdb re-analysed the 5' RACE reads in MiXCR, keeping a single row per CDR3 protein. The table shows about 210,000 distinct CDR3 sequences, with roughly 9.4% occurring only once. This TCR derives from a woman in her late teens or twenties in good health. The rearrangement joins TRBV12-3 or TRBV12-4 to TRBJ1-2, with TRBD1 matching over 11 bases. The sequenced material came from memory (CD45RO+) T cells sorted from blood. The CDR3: CASSLIIGTGGYGYTF. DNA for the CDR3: TGTGCCAGCAGTTTGATAATAGGGACAGGGGGTTATGGCTACACCTTC.